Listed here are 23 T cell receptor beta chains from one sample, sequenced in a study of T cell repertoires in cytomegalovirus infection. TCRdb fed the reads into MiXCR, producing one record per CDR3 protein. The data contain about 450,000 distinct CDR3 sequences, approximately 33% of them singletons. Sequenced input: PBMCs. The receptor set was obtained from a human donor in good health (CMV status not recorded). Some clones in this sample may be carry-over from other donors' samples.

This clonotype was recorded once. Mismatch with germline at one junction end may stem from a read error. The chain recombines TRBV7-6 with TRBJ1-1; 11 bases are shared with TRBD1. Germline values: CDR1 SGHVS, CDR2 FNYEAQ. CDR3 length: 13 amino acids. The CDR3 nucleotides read TGTGCCTGCAGCTGGACAGGGGGCGGAGAATCTTTCTTT. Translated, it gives CACSWTGGGESFF. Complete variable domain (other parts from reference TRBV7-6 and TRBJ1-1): GAGVSQSPRYKVTKRGQDVALRCDPISGHVSLYWYRQALGQGPEFLTYFNYEAQQDKSGLPNDRFSAERPEGSISTLTIQRTEQRDSAMYRCACSWTGGGESFFGQGTRLTVV.

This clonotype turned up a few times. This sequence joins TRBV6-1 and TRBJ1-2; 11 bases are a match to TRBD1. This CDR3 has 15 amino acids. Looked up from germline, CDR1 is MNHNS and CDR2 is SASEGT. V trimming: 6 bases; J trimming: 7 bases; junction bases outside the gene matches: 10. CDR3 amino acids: CASRRTPGQGGGYTF. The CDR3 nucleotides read TGTGCCAGCAGAAGAACTCCGGGACAGGGGGGTGGCTACACCTTC.

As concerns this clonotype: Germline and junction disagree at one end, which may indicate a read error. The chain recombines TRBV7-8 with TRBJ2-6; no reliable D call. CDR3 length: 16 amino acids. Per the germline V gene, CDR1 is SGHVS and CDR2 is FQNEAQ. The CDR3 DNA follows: TGTGCCAGCAGCTTAGCTGGTGGATCTGTGGCCAACGGCCTGACTTTC. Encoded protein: CASSLAGGSVANGLTF.

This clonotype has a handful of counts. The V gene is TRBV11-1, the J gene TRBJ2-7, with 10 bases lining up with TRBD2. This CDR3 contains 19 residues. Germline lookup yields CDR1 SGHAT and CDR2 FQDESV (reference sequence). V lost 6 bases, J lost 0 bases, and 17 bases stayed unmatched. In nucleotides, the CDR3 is TGTGCCAGCAGTTTTAGCGGCCTAGCGGGGGACTCTCCCTCCTACGAGCAGTACTTC. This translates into CASSFSGLAGDSPSYEQYF.

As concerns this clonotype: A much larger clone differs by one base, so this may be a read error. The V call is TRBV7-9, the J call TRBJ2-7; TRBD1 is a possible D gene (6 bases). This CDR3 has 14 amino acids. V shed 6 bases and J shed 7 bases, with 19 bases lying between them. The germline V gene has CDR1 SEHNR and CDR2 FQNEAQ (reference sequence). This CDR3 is CASRPGTRIGEQYF. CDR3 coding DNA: TGTGCCAGCAGACCCGGGACACGGATAGGGGAGCAGTACTTC.

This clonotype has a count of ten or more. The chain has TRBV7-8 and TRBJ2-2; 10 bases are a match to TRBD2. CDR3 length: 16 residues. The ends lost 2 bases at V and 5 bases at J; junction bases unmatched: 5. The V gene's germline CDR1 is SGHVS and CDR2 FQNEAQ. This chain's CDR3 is CASSLNPGLATGELFF. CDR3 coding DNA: TGTGCCAGCAGCTTAAACCCGGGACTAGCGACCGGGGAGCTGTTTTTT.

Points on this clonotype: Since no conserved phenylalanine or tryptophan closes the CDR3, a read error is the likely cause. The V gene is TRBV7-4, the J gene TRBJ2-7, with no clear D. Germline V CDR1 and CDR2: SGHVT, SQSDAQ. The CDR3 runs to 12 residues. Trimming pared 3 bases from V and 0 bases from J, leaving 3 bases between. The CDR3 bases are TGTGCCAGCAGCTTCATCTCCTACGAGCAGTACTTA. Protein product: CASSFISYEQYL.

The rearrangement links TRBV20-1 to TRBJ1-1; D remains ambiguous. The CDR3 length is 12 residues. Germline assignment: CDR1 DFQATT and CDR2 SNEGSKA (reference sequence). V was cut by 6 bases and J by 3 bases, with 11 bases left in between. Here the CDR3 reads CSARPLHTEAFF. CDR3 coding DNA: TGCAGTGCCCGGCCCTTGCACACTGAAGCTTTCTTT.

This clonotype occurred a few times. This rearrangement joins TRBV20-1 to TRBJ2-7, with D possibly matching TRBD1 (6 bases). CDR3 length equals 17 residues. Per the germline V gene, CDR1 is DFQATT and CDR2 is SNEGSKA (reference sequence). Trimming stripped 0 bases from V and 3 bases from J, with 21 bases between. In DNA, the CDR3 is TGCAGTGCTAGAGATCAGTGGGGACAATGGGGGATCTACGAGCAGTACTTC. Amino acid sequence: CSARDQWGQWGIYEQYF.

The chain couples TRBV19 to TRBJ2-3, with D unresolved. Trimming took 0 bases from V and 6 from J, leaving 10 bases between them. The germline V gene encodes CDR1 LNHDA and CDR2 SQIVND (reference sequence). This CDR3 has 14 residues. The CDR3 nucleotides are TGTGCCAGTAGTATAGATACCGCGATGGATACGCAGTATTTT. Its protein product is CASSIDTAMDTQYF.

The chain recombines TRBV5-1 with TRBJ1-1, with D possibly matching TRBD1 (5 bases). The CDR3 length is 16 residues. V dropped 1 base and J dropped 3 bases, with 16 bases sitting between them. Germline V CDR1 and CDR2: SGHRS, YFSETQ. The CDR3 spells CASSLWGTEGDTEAFF. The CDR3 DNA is TGCGCCAGCAGCTTGTGGGGGACTGAGGGCGACACTGAAGCTTTCTTT.

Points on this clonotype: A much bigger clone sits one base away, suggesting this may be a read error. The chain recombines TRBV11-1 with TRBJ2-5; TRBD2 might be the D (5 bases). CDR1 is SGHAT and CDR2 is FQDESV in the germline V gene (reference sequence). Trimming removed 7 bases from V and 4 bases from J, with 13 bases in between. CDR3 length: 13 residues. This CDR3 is CASISHEGETQYF. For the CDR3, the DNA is TGTGCCAGCATCTCCCACGAGGGAGAGACCCAGTACTTC.

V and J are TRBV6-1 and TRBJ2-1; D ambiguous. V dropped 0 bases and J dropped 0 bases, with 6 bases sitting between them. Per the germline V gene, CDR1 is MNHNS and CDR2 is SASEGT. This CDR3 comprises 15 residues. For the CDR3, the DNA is TGTGCCAGCAGTGAAGCTGAGGACTCCTACAATGAGCAGTTCTTC. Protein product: CASSEAEDSYNEQFF.

The CDR3 DNA reads TGTGCCAGCAGTTACTCGGGACAGGATAATTCACCCCTCCACTTT. This codes for CASSYSGQDNSPLHF. V usage is TRBV6-6 and J usage is TRBJ1-6; 8 nucleotides match TRBD1. V lost 0 bases, J lost 5 bases, and 0 bases stayed unmatched. This CDR3 region has 15 residues. Germline V gene lookup returns CDR1 MNHNY and CDR2 SVGAGI (reference sequence).

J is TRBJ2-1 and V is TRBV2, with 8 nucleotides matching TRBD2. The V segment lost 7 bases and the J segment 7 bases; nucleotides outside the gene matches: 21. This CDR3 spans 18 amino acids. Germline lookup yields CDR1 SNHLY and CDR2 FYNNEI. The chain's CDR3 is CASKARTDPAGAENEQFF. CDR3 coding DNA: TGTGCCAGCAAAGCCCGCACAGATCCAGCGGGGGCCGAAAATGAGCAGTTCTTC. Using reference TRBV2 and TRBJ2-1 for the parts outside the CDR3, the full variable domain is EPEVTQTPSHQVTQMGQEVILRCVPISNHLYFYWYRQILGQKVEFLVSFYNNEISEKSEIFDDQFSVERPDGSNFTLKIRSTKLEDSAMYFCASKARTDPAGAENEQFFGPGTRLTVL.

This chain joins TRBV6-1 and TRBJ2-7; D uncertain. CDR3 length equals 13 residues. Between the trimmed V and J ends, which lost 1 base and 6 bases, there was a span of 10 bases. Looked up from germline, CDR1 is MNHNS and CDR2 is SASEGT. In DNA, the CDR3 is TGTGCCAGCAGTGAAGTCCCGGGTGGCGAGCAGTACTTC. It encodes CASSEVPGGEQYF.

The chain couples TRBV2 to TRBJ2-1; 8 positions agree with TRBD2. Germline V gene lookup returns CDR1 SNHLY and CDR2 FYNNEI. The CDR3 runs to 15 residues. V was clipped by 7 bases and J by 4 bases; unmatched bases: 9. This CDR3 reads CASTPGLAVYNEQFF. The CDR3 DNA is TGTGCCAGCACCCCCGGACTAGCAGTTTACAATGAGCAGTTCTTC.

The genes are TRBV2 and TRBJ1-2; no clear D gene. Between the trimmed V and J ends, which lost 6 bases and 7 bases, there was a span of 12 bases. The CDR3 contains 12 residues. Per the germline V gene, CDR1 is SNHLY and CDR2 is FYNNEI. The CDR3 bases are TGTGCCAGCAGCCCCGATGTGGGTGGCTACACCTTC. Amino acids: CASSPDVGGYTF.

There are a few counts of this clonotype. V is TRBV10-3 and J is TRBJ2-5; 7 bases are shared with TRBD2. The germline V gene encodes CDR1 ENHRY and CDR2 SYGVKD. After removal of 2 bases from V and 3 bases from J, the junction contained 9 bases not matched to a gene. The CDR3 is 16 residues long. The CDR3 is CAISERASGKKETQYF. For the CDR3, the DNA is TGTGCCATCAGTGAGAGGGCTAGCGGAAAGAAAGAGACCCAGTACTTC.

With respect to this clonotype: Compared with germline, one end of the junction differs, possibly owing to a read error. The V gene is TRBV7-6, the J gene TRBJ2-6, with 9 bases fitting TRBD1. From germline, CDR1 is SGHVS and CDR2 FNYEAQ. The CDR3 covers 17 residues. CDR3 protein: CASSREKQGAGANVLIF. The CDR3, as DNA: TGTGCCAGCAGCAGAGAGAAACAGGGGGCTGGGGCCAACGTCCTGATTTTC.

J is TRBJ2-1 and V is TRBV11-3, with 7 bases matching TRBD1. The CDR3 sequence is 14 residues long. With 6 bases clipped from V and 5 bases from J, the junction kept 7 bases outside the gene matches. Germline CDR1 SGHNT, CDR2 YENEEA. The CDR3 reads CASSRVDRDNEQFF. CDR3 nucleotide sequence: TGTGCCAGCAGTAGGGTTGACAGGGACAATGAGCAGTTCTTC.

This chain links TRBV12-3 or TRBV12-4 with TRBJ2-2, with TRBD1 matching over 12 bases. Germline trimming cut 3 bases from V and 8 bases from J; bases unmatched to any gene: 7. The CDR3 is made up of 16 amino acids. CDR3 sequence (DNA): TGTGCCAGCAGTTTTTGGGGACAGGGGGCGAAAGGGGAGCTGTTTTTT. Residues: CASSFWGQGAKGELFF.

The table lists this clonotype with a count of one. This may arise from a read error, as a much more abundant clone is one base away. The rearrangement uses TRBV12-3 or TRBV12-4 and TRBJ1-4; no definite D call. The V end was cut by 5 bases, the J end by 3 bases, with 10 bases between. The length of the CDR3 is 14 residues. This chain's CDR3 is CASSMDRPNEKLFF. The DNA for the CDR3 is TGTGCCAGCAGTATGGACCGTCCTAATGAAAAACTGTTTTTT.